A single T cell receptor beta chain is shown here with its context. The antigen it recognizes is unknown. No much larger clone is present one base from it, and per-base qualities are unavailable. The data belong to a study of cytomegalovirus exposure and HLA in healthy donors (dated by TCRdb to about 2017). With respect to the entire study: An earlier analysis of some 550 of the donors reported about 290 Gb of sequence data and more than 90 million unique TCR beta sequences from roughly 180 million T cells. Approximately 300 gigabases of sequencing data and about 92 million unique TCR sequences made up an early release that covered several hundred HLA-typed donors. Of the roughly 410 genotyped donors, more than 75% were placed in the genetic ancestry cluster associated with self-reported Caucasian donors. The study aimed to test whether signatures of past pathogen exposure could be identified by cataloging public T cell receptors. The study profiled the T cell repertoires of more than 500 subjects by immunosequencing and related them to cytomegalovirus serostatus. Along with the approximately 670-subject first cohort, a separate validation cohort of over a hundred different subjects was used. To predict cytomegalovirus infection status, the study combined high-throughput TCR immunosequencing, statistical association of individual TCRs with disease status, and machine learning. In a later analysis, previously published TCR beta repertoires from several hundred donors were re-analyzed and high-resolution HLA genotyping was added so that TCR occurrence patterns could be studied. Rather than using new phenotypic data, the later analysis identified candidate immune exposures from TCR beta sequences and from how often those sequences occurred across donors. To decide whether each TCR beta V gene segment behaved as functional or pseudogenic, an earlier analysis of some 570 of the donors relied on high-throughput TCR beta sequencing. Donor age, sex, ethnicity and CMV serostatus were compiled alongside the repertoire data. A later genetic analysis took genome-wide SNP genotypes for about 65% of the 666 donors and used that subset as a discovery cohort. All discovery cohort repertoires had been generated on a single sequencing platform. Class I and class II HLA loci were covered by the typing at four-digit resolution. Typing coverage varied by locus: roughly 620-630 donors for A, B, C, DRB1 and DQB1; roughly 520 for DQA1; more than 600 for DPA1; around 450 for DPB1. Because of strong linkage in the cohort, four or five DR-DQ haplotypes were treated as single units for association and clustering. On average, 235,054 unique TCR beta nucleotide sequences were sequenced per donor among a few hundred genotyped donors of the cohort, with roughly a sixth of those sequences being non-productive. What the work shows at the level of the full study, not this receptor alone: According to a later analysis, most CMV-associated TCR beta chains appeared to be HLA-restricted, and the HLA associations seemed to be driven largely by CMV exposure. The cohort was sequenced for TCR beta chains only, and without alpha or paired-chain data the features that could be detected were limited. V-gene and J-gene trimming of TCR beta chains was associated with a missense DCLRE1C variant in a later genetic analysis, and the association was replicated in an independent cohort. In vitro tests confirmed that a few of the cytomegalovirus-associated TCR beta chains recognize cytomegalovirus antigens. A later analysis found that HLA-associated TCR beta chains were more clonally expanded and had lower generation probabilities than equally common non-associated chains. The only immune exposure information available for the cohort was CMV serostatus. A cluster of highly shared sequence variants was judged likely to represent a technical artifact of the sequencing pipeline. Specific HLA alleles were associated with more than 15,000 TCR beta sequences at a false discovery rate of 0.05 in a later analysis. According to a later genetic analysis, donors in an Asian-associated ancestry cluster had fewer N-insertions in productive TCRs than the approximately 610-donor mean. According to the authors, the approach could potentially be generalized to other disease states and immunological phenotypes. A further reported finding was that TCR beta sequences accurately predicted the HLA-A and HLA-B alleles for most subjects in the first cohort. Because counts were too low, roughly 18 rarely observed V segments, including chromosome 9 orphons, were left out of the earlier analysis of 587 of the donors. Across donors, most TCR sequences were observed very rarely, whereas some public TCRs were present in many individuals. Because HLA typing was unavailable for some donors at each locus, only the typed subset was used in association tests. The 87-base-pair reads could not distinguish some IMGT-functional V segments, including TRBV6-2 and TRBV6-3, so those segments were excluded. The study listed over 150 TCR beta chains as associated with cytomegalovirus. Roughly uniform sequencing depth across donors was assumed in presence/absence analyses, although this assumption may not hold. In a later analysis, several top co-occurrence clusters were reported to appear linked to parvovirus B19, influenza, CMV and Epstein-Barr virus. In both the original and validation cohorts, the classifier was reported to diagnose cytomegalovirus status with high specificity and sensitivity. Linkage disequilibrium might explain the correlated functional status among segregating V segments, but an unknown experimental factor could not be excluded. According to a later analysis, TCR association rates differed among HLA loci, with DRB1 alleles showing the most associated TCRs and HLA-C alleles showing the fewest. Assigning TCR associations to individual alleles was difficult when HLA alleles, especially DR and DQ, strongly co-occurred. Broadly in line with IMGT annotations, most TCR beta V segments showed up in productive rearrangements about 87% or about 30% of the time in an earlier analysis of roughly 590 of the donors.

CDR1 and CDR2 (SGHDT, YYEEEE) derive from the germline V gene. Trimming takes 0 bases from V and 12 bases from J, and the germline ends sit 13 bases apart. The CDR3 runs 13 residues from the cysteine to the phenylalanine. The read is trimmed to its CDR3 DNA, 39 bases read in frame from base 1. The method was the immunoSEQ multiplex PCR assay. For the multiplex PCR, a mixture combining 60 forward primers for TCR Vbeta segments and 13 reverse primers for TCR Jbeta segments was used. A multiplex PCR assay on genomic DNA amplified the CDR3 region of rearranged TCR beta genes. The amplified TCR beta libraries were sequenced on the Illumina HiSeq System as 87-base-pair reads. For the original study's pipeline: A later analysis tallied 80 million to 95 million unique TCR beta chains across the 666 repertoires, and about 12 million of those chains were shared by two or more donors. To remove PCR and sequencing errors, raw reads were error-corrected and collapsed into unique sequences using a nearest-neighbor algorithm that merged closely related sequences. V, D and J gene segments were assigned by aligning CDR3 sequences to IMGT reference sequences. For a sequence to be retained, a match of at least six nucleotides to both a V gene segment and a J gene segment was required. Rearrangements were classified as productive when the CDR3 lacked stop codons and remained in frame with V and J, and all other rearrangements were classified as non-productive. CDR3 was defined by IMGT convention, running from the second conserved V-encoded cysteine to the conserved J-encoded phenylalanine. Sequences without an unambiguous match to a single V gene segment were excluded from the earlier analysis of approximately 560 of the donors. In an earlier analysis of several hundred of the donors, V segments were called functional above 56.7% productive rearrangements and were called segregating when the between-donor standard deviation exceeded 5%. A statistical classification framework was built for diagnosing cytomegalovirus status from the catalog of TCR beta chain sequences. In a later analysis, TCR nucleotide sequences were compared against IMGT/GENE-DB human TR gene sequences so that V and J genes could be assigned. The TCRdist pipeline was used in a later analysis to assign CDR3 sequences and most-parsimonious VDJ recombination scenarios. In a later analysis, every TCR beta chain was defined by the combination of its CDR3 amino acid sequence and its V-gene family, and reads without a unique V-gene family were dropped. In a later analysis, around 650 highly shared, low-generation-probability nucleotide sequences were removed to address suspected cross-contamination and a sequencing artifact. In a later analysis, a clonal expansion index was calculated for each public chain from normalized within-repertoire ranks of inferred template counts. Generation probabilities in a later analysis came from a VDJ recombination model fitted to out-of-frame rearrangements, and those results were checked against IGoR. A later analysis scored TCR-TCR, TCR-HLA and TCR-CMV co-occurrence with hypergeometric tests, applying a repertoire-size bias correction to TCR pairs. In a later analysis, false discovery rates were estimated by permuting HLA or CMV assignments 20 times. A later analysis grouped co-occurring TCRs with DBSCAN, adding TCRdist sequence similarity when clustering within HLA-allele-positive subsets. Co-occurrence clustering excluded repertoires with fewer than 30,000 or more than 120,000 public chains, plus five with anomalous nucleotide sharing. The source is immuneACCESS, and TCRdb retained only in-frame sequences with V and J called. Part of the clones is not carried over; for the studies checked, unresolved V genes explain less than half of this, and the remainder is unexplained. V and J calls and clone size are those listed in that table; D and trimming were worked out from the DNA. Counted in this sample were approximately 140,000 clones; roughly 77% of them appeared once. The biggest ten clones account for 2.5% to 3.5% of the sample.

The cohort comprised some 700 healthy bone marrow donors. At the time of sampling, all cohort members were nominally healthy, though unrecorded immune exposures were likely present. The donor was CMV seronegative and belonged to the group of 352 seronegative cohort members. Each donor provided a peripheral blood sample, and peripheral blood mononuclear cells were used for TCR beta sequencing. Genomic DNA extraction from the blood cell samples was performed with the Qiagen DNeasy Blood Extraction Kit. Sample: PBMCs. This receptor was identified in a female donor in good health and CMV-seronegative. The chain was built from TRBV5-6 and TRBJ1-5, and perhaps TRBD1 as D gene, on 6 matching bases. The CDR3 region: CASSLEVTGFQHF. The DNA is TGTGCCAGCAGCTTGGAAGTTACAGGGTTCCAGCATTTT.